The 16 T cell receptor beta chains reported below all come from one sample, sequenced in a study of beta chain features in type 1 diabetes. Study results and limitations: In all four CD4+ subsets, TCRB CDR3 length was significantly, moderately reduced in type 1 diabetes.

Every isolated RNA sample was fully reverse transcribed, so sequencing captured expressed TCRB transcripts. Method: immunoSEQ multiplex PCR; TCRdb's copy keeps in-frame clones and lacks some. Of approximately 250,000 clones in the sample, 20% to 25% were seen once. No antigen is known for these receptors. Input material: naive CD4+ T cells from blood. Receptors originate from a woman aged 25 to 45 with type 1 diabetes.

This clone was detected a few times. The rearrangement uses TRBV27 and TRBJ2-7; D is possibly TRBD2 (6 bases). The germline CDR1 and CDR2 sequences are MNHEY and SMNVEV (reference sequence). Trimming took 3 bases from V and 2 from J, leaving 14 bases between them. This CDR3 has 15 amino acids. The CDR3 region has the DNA TGTGCCAGCAGTTTGTCGGGACTCTCAGCCTACGAGCAGTACTTC. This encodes CASSLSGLSAYEQYF.

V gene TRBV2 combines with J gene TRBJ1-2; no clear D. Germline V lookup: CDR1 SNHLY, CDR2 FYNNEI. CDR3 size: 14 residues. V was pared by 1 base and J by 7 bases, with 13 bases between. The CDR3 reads CASSEDSPAGGYTF. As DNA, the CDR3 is TGTGCCAGCAGTGAAGACAGTCCGGCGGGTGGCTACACCTTC.

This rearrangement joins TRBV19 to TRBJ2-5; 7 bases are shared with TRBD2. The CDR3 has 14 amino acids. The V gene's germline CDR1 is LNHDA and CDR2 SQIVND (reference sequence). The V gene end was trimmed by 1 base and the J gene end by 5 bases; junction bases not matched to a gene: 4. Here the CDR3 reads CASSIVGGRETQYF. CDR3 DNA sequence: TGTGCCAGTAGTATAGTGGGGGGGAGGGAGACCCAGTACTTC.

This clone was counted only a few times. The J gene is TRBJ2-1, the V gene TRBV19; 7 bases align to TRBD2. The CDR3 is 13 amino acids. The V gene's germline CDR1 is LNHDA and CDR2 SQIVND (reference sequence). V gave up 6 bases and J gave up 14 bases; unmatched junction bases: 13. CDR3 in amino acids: CASSPTSETGKFF. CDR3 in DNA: TGTGCCAGTAGCCCCACTAGCGAAACGGGGAAGTTCTTC.

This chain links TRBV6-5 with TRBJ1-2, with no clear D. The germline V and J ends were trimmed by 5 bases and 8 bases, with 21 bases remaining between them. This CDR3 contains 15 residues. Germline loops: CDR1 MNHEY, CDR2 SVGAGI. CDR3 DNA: TGTGCCAGCAGTCACTTAGGCGGGGATGGTAGCGGCTACACCTTC. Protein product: CASSHLGGDGSGYTF.

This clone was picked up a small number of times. This chain's CDR3 is CATQAYGNTIYF. As DNA, the CDR3 is TGTGCGACACAGGCATATGGAAACACCATATATTTT. V usage is TRBV30 and J usage is TRBJ1-3, with D possibly matching TRBD1 (5 bases). This CDR3 has 12 amino acids. Looked up from germline, CDR1 is GTSNPN and CDR2 is SVGIG (reference sequence).

The CDR3 sequence is CASSSSDTNTEAFF. CDR3 DNA: TGCGCCAGCAGCTCCTCAGACACGAACACTGAAGCTTTCTTT. The chain has TRBV5-1 and TRBJ1-1; no reliable D call. The CDR3 is 14 amino acids. Germline-derived CDR1 and CDR2 are SGHRS and YFSETQ. V lost 3 bases, J lost 1 base, and 10 bases lay in between.

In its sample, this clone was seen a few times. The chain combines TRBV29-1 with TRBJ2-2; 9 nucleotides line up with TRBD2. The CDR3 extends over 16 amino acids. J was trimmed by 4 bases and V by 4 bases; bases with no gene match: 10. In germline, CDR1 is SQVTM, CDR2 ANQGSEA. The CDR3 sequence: CSVVAGGPWGTGELFF. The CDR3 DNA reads TGCAGCGTTGTGGCGGGAGGGCCGTGGGGCACCGGGGAGCTGTTTTTT.

The CDR3 DNA reads as TGTGCCTGGACAGGATCTCATTCGGGGGGCTACACCTTC. Translated, it gives CAWTGSHSGGYTF. J is TRBJ1-2 and V is TRBV30; D unclear. CDR1 is GTSNPN and CDR2 is SVGIG in the germline V gene (reference sequence). This CDR3 comprises 13 residues. V lost 4 bases and J lost 8, with 17 bases in between.

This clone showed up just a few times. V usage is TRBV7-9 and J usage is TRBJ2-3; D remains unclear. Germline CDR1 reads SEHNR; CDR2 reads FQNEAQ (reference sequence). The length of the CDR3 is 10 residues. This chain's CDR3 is CGVSWDTQYF. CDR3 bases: TGTGGCGTCTCCTGGGATACGCAGTATTTT.

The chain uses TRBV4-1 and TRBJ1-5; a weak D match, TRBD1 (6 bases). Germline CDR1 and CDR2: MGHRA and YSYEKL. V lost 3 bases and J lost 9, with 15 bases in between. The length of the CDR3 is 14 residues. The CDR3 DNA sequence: TGCGCCAGCAGCCATCAGACAGGACGCTGGCCCCAGCATTTT. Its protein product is CASSHQTGRWPQHF.

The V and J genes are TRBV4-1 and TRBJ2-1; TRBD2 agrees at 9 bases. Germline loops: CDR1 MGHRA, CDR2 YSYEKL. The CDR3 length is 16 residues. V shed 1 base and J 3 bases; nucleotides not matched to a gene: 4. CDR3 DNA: TGCGCCAGCAGCCAAGGACTAGCGGAAAACTACAATGAGCAGTTCTTC. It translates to CASSQGLAENYNEQFF.

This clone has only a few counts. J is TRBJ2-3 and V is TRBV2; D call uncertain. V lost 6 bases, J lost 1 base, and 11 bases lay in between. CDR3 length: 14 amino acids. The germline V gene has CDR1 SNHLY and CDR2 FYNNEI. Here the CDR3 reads CASRRDIGTDTQYF. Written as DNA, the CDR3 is TGTGCCAGCAGAAGAGACATCGGCACAGATACGCAGTATTTT.

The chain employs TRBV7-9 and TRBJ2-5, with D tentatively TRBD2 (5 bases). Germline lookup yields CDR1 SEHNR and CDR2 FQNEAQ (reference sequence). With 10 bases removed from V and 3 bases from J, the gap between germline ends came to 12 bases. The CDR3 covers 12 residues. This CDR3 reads CAIVSGEETQYF. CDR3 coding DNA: TGTGCCATCGTCAGCGGAGAAGAGACCCAGTACTTC.

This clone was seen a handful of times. The CDR3 DNA reads as TGTGCCACCAGCAGCGGACAGGAATATGGCTACACCTTC. This sequence encodes CATSSGQEYGYTF. This chain connects TRBV15 to TRBJ1-2, with 7 bases identical to TRBD1. CDR1 LNHNV and CDR2 YYDKDF come from the germline V gene (reference sequence). The V segment lost 3 bases and the J segment 5 bases; nucleotides outside the gene matches: 3. The CDR3 spans 13 residues.

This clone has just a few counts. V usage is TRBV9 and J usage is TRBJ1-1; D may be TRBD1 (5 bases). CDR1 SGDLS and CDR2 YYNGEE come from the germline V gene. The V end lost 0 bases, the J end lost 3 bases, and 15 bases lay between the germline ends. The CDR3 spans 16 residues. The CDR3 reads CASSVGSGTGDTEAFF. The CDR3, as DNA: TGTGCCAGCAGCGTAGGGTCAGGGACTGGAGACACTGAAGCTTTCTTT.